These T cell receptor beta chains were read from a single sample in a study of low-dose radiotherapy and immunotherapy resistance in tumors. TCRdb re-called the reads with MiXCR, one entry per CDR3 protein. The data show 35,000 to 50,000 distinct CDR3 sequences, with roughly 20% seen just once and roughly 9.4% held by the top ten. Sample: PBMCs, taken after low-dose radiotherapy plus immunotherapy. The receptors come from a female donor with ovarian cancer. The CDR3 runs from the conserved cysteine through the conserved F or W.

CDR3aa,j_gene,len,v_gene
CSVTRDGYEQYF,TRBJ2-7,12,TRBV29-1
CASNVGGGVNYGYTF,TRBJ1-2,15,TRBV28
CASSARGRDNSPLHF,TRBJ1-6,15,TRBV2
CATGAKNIQYF,TRBJ2-4,11,TRBV12-3/TRBV12-4
CASSLRPTVTYEQYF,TRBJ2-7,15,TRBV18
CSATSNLAGKNNEQFF,TRBJ2-1,16,TRBV20-1
CASSPAGLGVDTQYF,TRBJ2-3,15,TRBV6-2/TRBV6-3
CASSPSSGTGIYEQYF,TRBJ2-7,16,TRBV18
CASTTPAGGSYNEQFF,TRBJ2-1,16,TRBV19
CSVRGGQGYEQYF,TRBJ2-7,13,TRBV29-1
CASSPSTSAGSYNEQFF,TRBJ2-1,17,TRBV14
CASARGAGAFF,TRBJ1-1,11,TRBV25-1
CASRYGTHYEQYF,TRBJ2-7,13,TRBV6-8
CASSEWRGEKLFF,TRBJ1-4,13,TRBV6-2/TRBV6-3
CASSIGGKEETQYF,TRBJ2-5,14,TRBV19
CASSISGGNTGELFF,TRBJ2-2,15,TRBV9
CASSSGGEQETQYF,TRBJ2-5,14,TRBV5-4
CASSLMGIGEQYF,TRBJ2-7,13,TRBV7-2
CASSLGDGSSYEQYF,TRBJ2-7,15,TRBV5-1
CASSFRGGGELFF,TRBJ2-2,13,TRBV5-1
CASTPGTGGAETQYF,TRBJ2-5,15,TRBV28
CASREGRGGNQPQHF,TRBJ1-5,15,TRBV25-1
CSGGTGAYEQYF,TRBJ2-7,12,TRBV29-1
CASSTGDKTNTEAFF,TRBJ1-1,15,TRBV28
CASSERGGTPPRRAEAFF,TRBJ1-1,18,TRBV7-2
CASSLGGGSNNQPQHF,TRBJ1-5,16,TRBV28
CASSLSRGSYTF,TRBJ1-2,12,TRBV12-3/TRBV12-4
CSAGEGIFAFF,TRBJ1-1,11,TRBV29-1
CASSSQWGEQYF,TRBJ2-7,12,TRBV28
CASSQDLVYGYTF,TRBJ1-2,13,TRBV4-2
CASRASPEPGLAGELGIYNEQFF,TRBJ2-1,23,TRBV7-2
CSARDRTGIHYEQYF,TRBJ2-7,15,TRBV20-1
CASSKRTGITGEQYF,TRBJ2-7,15,TRBV6-1
CAISELDGYTF,TRBJ1-2,11,TRBV10-3